One sample yielded the 22 T cell receptor beta chains listed below, sequenced in a study of blood T cell repertoires in COVID-19. Produced via immunoSEQ multiplex PCR; TCRdb's table is partial and in-frame only. The table lists about 140,000 clones, around 88% of them singletons, with approximately 1.4% in the top ten. The material sequenced was peripheral blood. The source of these receptors is a woman aged 55-70 years with acute or convalescent COVID-19.

The V call is TRBV6-5, the J call TRBJ2-7; 7 nucleotides align to TRBD2. The CDR3 has 14 amino acids. The ends lost 2 bases at V and 3 bases at J; junction bases unmatched: 4. Germline lookup yields CDR1 MNHEY and CDR2 SVGAGI. CDR3 nucleotides: TGTGCCAGCAGTTACCGGGGGGAGGGCTACGAGCAGTACTTC. Encoded protein: CASSYRGEGYEQYF.

This clone showed up just a few times. The chain couples TRBV7-2 to TRBJ1-3; TRBD1 matches at 7 bases. CDR3 length equals 16 residues. The germline V gene encodes CDR1 SGHTA and CDR2 FQGNSA. J gave up 6 bases and V 3 bases, and 11 bases lay outside the gene matches. The CDR3, as DNA: TGTGCCAGCAGCTTTCTCTCGACAGGGTCCGTAAACACCATATATTTT. Its translation: CASSFLSTGSVNTIYF.

The chain employs TRBV9 and TRBJ2-2; no reliable D call. The CDR3 is made up of 15 amino acids. Germline V gene lookup returns CDR1 SGDLS and CDR2 YYNGEE. The V gene lost 0 bases and the J gene lost 5 bases, with 11 bases spanning the gap. This CDR3 reads CASSVDSPRTGELFF. The DNA for the CDR3 is TGTGCCAGCAGCGTAGATTCCCCACGGACCGGGGAGCTGTTTTTT.

The rearrangement links TRBV28 to TRBJ1-6; 9 bases line up with TRBD1. V shed 2 bases, J shed 5 bases, and the junction held 7 bases outside the gene matches. Germline V gives CDR1 MDHEN, CDR2 SYDVKM. The CDR3 runs to 17 residues. CDR3 loop: CASSLPGTGTNNSPLHF. Written as DNA, the CDR3 is TGTGCCAGCAGTTTACCCGGGACAGGGACTAATAATTCACCCCTCCACTTT.

V usage is TRBV25-1 and J usage is TRBJ1-1, with D possibly matching TRBD1 (6 bases). Trimming took off 7 bases at V and 6 bases at J, with 18 bases between the two ends. In germline, CDR1 is MGHDK, CDR2 SYGVNS. The CDR3 runs to 14 residues. The CDR3 sequence: CASTHEGVLAEAFF. As DNA, the CDR3 is TGTGCCAGCACGCACGAGGGGGTATTAGCTGAAGCTTTCTTT.

This clone was observed a single time. V and J are TRBV28 and TRBJ1-1; 7 bases agree with TRBD1. The CDR3 spans 15 residues. Germline CDR1 reads MDHEN; CDR2 reads SYDVKM. Unmatched junction bases numbered 12, after V lost 4 bases and J lost 7 bases. The CDR3 DNA follows: TGTGCCAGCAGTTCCCCCGGGACAGAGATCAGTGAAGCTTTCTTT. Encoded protein: CASSSPGTEISEAFF.

CDR3 in amino acids: CSVSQGTTNEKLFF. DNA of the CDR3: TGCAGCGTCTCGCAGGGGACAACTAATGAAAAACTGTTTTTT. V is TRBV29-1 and J is TRBJ1-4; maybe TRBD1 (6 bases). The germline V gene has CDR1 SQVTM and CDR2 ANQGSEA. With 6 bases removed from V and 0 bases from J, the gap between germline ends came to 11 bases. This CDR3 is 14 amino acids long.

The chain couples TRBV10-3 to TRBJ1-4, with D possibly TRBD1 on 5 matching bases. V shed 0 bases and J shed 8 bases, with 28 bases lying between them. Germline CDR1 is ENHRY and CDR2 is SYGVKD. The CDR3 length is 20 residues. The CDR3 DNA sequence: TGTGCCATCAGTGAGTCGACCCGGTTAGGGGAGAGTTTTAGCGGGGAAAAACTGTTTTTT. Residues: CAISESTRLGESFSGEKLFF.

The CDR3 sequence: CASSQGVGGAEKLFF. As DNA, the CDR3 is TGTGCCAGCAGCCAAGGGGTAGGGGGAGCTGAAAAACTGTTTTTT. The chain combines TRBV4-2 with TRBJ1-4; D possibly corresponds to TRBD1 (6 bases). This CDR3 has 15 residues. Between the trimmed V and J ends, which lost 1 base and 7 bases, there was a span of 13 bases. Germline V gene sequence: CDR1 LGHNA, CDR2 YNFKEQ.

J is TRBJ1-3 and V is TRBV7-2; D gene ambiguous. Germline loops: CDR1 SGHTA, CDR2 FQGNSA. Trimming pared 1 base from V and 0 bases from J, leaving 7 bases between. The CDR3 length is 15 residues. The CDR3, as DNA: TGTGCCAGCAGCTTAGAGTCCAGCTCTGGAAACACCATATATTTT. Translated, it gives CASSLESSSGNTIYF. The full variable domain, with the rest looked up from reference TRBV7-2 and TRBJ1-3, is GAGVSQSPSNKVTEKGKDVELRCDPISGHTALYWYRQSLGQGLEFLIYFQGNSAPDKSGLPSDRFSAERTGGSVSTLTIQRTQQEDSAVYLCASSLESSSGNTIYFGEGSWLTVV.

This chain joins TRBV6-1 and TRBJ1-3; no definite D call. Trimming pared 0 bases from V and 4 bases from J, leaving 13 bases between. CDR1 is MNHNS, CDR2 SASEGT, per germline. CDR3 length: 16 residues. In nucleotides, the CDR3 is TGTGCCAGCAGTGAAGCAGGCGGCCCTTCAGGAAACACCATATATTTT. Its translation: CASSEAGGPSGNTIYF.

The rearrangement joins TRBV21-1 to TRBJ2-2; the table names TRBD2, a call not compared with the DNA. TRBV21-1 is tagged as a pseudogene. The CDR3 sequence is 14 residues long. CDR3 sequence: CASSKRPNTGELFF. CDR3 DNA: TGTGCCAGCAGCAAACGTCCCAACACCGGGGAGCTGTTTTTT.

The chain has TRBV5-4 and TRBJ2-6; 10 positions match TRBD1. From germline, CDR1 is SGHNT and CDR2 YYREEE (reference sequence). The ends lost 4 bases at V and 2 bases at J; junction bases unmatched: 9. This CDR3 comprises 18 residues. This CDR3 is CASSPGQGEVAGANVLTF. The CDR3 DNA follows: TGTGCCAGCAGCCCCGGACAGGGGGAGGTGGCTGGGGCCAACGTCCTGACTTTC.

This rearrangement joins TRBV6-5 to TRBJ1-5; unclear D gene. Looked up from germline, CDR1 is MNHEY and CDR2 is SVGAGI. The CDR3 extends over 12 amino acids. V gave up 4 bases and J gave up 4 bases, with 5 bases separating them. The CDR3 DNA follows: TGTGCCAGCAGTTCCCAGAATCAGCCCCAGCATTTT. This sequence encodes CASSSQNQPQHF.

The V call is TRBV6-2 or TRBV6-3, the J call TRBJ2-3; unclear D gene. V was pared by 0 bases and J by 3 bases, with 13 bases between. CDR3 length: 16 amino acids. The germline CDR1 and CDR2 sequences are MNHEY and SVGEGT. The CDR3 loop reads CASSYSKRSRTDTQYF. The CDR3 coding sequence is TGTGCCAGCAGTTACTCGAAACGTAGTAGAACAGATACGCAGTATTTT.

V gene TRBV7-2 combines with J gene TRBJ2-1; 9 bases are shared with TRBD1. CDR3 size: 19 residues. CDR1 is SGHTA and CDR2 is FQGNSA in the germline V gene. V lost 1 base to trimming and J lost 8 bases; unmatched junction nucleotides: 18. The CDR3 coding sequence is TGTGCCAGCAGCTTAGTTTCAGTCGTGGTAGGGGACAGGGTCGATGAGCAGTTCTTC. Translating it yields CASSLVSVVVGDRVDEQFF.

The J gene is TRBJ2-1, the V gene TRBV14; 9 bases match TRBD2. The J segment lost 10 bases and the V segment lost 1 base, leaving 11 bases of the junction unmatched. The CDR3 has 16 amino acids. The V gene's germline CDR1 is SGHDN and CDR2 FVKESK. The CDR3: CASSQVRLAGATEQFF. CDR3 DNA sequence: TGTGCCAGCAGCCAAGTAAGGTTAGCGGGGGCTACCGAGCAGTTCTTC.

This clone has just one count. The chain couples TRBV3-1 (or the pseudogene TRBV3-2) to TRBJ1-1, with 10 bases matching TRBD1. CDR3 length: 16 residues. CDR1 is LGHDT, CDR2 YNNKEL, per germline (reference sequence). The trim removed 8 bases at V and 0 bases at J, leaving 9 bases unmatched. As DNA, the CDR3 is TGTGCCAGCTCCCGACAGGGGGCGGCTATGAACACTGAAGCTTTCTTT. As protein: CASSRQGAAMNTEAFF.

The chain recombines TRBV27 with TRBJ1-2, with 12 bases fitting TRBD1. V shed 4 bases, J shed 8 bases, and the junction held 11 bases outside the gene matches. The CDR3 runs to 16 residues. Germline CDR1 and CDR2: MNHEY and SMNVEV (reference sequence). The chain's CDR3 is CASSSITRDRGRGYTF. CDR3 in DNA: TGTGCCAGCAGTTCAATCACCCGGGACAGGGGGCGGGGCTACACCTTC.

V and J are TRBV5-1 and TRBJ1-4, with D maybe TRBD1 (5 bases). This CDR3 is 16 amino acids long. The ends were cut back, 4 bases at V and 0 bases at J, with 13 bases in the middle. CDR1 is SGHRS and CDR2 is YFSETQ in the germline V gene. The CDR3 coding sequence is TGCGCCAGCAGCCTAGGGACTGGCACAACTAATGAAAAACTGTTTTTT. The encoded protein is CASSLGTGTTNEKLFF.

The chain links TRBV9 to TRBJ1-1, with D unclear. The germline gives CDR1 SGDLS, CDR2 YYNGEE. This CDR3 region has 14 residues. V was clipped by 0 bases and J by 0 bases, with 6 bases between them. The CDR3 loop is CASSVGQLNTEAFF. Here the CDR3 DNA reads TGTGCCAGCAGCGTAGGGCAATTGAACACTGAAGCTTTCTTT. The variable domain in full, completed from reference TRBV9 and TRBJ1-1, reads DSGVTQTPKHLITATGQRVTLRCSPRSGDLSVYWYQQSLDQGLQFLIQYYNGEERAKGNILERFSAQQFPDLHSELNLSSLELGDSALYFCASSVGQLNTEAFFGQGTRLTVV.

The chain joins TRBV20-1 to TRBJ2-7; a possible D gene is TRBD1 (5 bases). The V gene's germline CDR1 is DFQATT and CDR2 SNEGSKA (reference sequence). The CDR3 loop spans 14 amino acids. Trimming shortened V by 3 bases and J by 2 bases, and 14 bases separated the two germline ends. The CDR3 is CSASIRAPTYEQYF. CDR3 nucleotide sequence: TGCAGTGCTAGTATCAGGGCACCCACCTACGAGCAGTACTTC.